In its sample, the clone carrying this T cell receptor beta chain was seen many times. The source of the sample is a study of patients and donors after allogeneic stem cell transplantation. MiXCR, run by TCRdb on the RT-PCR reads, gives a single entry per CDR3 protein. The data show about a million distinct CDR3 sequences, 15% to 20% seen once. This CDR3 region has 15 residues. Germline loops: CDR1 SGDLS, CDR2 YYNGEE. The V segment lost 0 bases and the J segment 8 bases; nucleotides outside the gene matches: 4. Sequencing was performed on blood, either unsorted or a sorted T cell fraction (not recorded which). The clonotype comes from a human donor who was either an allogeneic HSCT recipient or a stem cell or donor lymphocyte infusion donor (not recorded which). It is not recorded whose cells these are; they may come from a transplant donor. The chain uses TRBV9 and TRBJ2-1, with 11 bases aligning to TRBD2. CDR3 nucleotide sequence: TGTGCCAGCAGCGTAGGAGATAGCGGGAGGGATGAGCAGTTCTTC. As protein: CASSVGDSGRDEQFF.